This T cell receptor beta chain was profiled in a study of blood T cell repertoires in COVID-19. Whole-study context: PBMCs, B-cell-depleted T cells, or T cells provided the cDNA or gDNA that made up the material.

Those enrolled, adults aged roughly 18 to 89 years, came from 20 to 25 US areas. Cohort 3 donors were reported recovered after two negative PCRs, clearance, or symptom resolution. Original analysis: Using reference gene primer amplification, nucleated cell counts were estimated. Some clones are missing from TCRdb's copy, which holds only in-frame ones; the method was immunoSEQ multiplex PCR. V and J calls and clone size come straight from that table; D and trimming were deduced from the DNA. This sample has a few hundred thousand clones, with about 85% found just once. The sequencing input was PBMCs or T cells enriched from blood (not recorded which). The clonotype originates from a man aged 35 to 55 who had recovered from COVID-19.

This CDR3 reads CASSRGQVGSTDTQYF. The CDR3 DNA sequence: TGCGCCAGCAGCCGGGGACAGGTCGGTAGCACAGATACGCAGTATTTT. V usage is TRBV5-1 and J usage is TRBJ2-3, with 8 bases lining up with TRBD1. J lost 0 bases, V lost 4 bases, and 7 bases had no gene match. CDR3 length: 16 residues. Germline CDR1 and CDR2: SGHRS and YFSETQ.